Following are 4 T cell receptor beta chains from one sample sequenced in a study of quantifying T cell responses using KT2 cells. Study at large: cDNA was made from DNase-treated RNA using alpha and beta constant primers.

An oligo carrying a UMI was ligated to the cDNA 3' end. An equimolar mix of RC1.1 and RC1.2 primed the beta chain across TRBC1 and TRBC2. TCRdb re-derived calls from the UMI-ligation and nested PCR reads in MiXCR, one entry per CDR3 protein. The repertoire holds over 40,000 distinct CDR3 sequences, with 11% as singletons. The material sequenced was PBMCs spiked with cells of the T cell clone KT2. These receptors were taken from a human donor.

This clonotype turned up a few times. The gene calls are TRBV7-2 and TRBJ2-5, with unresolved D. Between the trimmed V and J ends, which lost 1 base and 5 bases, there was a span of 11 bases. CDR3 size: 14 residues. From germline, CDR1 is SGHTA and CDR2 FQGNSA. CDR3 coding DNA: TGTGCCAGCAGCTTAGGGGCCCGGACGGAGACCCAGTACTTC. Translation: CASSLGARTETQYF.

This clonotype was counted ten times or more. This sequence joins TRBV5-1 and TRBJ2-3; no clear D. Trimming cost V 5 bases and J 4 bases, with 17 bases left between them. The germline gives CDR1 SGHRS, CDR2 YFSETQ. The CDR3 is 15 amino acids. The CDR3: CASRQIIGDADTQYF. The CDR3 DNA sequence: TGCGCCAGCAGGCAAATAATAGGAGACGCAGATACGCAGTATTTT.

This clonotype was counted ten times or more. The chain is built from TRBV11-3 and TRBJ2-2; D may be TRBD1 (5 bases). The CDR3 totals 15 residues. Germline values: CDR1 SGHNT, CDR2 YENEEA. Trimming shortened V by 5 bases and J by 2 bases, and 12 bases separated the two germline ends. CDR3 protein: CASSEDTVNTGELFF. The DNA for the CDR3 is TGTGCCAGCAGCGAGGACACCGTAAACACCGGGGAGCTGTTTTTT.

Ten or more counts support this clonotype. The chain recombines TRBV11-2 with TRBJ2-7; 9 nucleotides align to TRBD2. The CDR3 length is 15 residues. CDR1 and CDR2 from the germline V gene are SGHAT and FQNNGV. With V trimmed by 7 bases and J by 7 bases, 14 bases remained unmatched. This CDR3 is CASTEGGGGFREQYF. The CDR3 DNA reads TGTGCCAGCACCGAAGGCGGGGGGGGGTTCAGGGAGCAGTACTTC. The whole variable domain, remainder taken from reference TRBV11-2 and TRBJ2-7, is EAGVAQSPRYKIIEKRQSVAFWCNPISGHATLYWYQQILGQGPKLLIQFQNNGVVDDSQLPKDRFSAERLKGVDSTLKIQPAKLEDSAVYLCASTEGGGGFREQYFGPGTRLTVT.